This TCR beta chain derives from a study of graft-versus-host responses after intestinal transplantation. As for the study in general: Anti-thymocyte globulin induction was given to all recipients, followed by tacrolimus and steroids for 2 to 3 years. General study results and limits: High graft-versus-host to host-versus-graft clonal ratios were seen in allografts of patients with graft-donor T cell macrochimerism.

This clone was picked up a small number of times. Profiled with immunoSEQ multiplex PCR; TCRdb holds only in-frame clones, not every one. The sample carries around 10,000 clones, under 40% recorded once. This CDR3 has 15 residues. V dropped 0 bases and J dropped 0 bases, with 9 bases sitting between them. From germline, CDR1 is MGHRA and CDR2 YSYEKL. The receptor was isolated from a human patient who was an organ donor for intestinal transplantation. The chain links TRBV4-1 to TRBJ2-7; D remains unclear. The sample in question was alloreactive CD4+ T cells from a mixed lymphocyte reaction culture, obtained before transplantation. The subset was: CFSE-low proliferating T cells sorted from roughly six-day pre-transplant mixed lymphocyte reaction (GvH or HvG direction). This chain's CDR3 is CASSQDPASSYEQYF. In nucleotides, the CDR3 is TGCGCCAGCAGCCAAGATCCTGCCAGCTCCTACGAGCAGTACTTC.